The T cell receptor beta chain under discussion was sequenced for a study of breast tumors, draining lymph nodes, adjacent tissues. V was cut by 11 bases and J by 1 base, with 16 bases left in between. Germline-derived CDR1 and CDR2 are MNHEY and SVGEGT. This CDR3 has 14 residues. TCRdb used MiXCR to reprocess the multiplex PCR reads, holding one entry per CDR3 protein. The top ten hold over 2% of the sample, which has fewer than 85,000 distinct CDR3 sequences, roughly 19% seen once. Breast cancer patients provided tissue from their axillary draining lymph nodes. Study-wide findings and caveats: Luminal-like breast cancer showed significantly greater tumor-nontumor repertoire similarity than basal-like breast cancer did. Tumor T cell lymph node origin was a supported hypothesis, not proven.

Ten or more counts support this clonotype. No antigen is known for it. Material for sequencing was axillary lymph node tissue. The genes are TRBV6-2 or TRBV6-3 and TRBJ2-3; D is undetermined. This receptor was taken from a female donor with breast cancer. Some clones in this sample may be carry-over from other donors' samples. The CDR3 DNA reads TGTGCCCTCCCGGGTAGCTTGGGCACAGATACGCAGTATTTT. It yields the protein CALPGSLGTDTQYF.